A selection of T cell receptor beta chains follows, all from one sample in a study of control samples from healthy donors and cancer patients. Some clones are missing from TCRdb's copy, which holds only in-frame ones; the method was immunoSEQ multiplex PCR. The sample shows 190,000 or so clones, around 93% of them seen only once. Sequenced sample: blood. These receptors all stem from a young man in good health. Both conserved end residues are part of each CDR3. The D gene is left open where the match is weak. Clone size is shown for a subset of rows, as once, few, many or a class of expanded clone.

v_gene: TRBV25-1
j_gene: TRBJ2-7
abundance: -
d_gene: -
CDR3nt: TGTGCCAGCAGTGGACGGTTATACGAGCAGTACTTC
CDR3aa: CASSGRLYEQYF

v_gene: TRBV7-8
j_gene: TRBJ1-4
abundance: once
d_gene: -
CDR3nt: TGTGCCAGCAGCCGAAGGGGCGTGTTGTACTCGCCTAATGAAAAACTGTTTTTT
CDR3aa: CASSRRGVLYSPNEKLFF

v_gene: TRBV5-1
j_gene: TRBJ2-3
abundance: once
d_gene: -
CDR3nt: TGCGCCAGCAGCTTGGGTGGGGGGTTCACAGATACGCAGTATTTT
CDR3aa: CASSLGGGFTDTQYF

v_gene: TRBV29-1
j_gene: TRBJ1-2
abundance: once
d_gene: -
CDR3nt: TGCAGCGTTGAAGATGACAGCTATGGCTACACCTTC
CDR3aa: CSVEDDSYGYTF

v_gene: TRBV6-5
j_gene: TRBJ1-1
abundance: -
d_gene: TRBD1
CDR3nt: TGTGCCTGCAGAAGAGAGACACAGGGGGCTGAAGCTTTCTTT
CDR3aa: CACRRETQGAEAFF

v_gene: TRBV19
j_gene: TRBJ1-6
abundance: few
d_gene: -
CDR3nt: TGTGCCAGTAGCCCCGGGGGGCAGGGGAATTCACCCCTCCACTTT
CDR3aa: CASSPGGQGNSPLHF

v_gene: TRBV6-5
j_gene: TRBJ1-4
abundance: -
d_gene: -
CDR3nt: TGTGCCAGCCTGACAGGCCTTAATGAAAAACTGTTTTTT
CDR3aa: CASLTGLNEKLFF

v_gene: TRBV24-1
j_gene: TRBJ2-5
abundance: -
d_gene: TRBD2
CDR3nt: TGTGCCACCAGTGATTGGACTAGCGGGGAGGAGACCCAGTACTTC
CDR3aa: CATSDWTSGEETQYF

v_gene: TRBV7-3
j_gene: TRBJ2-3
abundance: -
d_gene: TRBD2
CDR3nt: TGTGCCAGCAGCTCAAGGCCGGCTAGCGGGGTTAGCACAGATACGCAGTATTTT
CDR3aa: CASSSRPASGVSTDTQYF

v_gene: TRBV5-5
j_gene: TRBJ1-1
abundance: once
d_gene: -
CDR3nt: TGTGCCAGCAGCCGTGAAGGGAGGAACACTGAAGCTTTCTTT
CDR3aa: CASSREGRNTEAFF

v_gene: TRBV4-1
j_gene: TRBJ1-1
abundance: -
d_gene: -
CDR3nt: TGCGCCAGCAGCCAGAACAGGGACACTGAAGCTTTCTTT
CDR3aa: CASSQNRDTEAFF

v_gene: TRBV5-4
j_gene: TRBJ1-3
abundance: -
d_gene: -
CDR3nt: TGTGCCAGCAGCTTGGATGGGGTTGGGCAGAGCTCTGGAAACACCATATATTTT
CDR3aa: CASSLDGVGQSSGNTIYF

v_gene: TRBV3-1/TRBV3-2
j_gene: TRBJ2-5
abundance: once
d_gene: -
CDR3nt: TGTGCCAGCAGCCCGTACCAAGAGACCCAGTACTTC
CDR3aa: CASSPYQETQYF

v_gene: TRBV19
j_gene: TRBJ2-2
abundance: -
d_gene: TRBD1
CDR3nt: TGTGCCAGTAGTATGGGGACAGGGGGCATTAACACCGGGGAGCTGTTTTTT
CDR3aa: CASSMGTGGINTGELFF

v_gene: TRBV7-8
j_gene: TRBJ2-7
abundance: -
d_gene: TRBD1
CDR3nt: TGTGCCAGCAGCTTAGCGCTGTACACGACAGGGGAGCAGTACTTC
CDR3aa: CASSLALYTTGEQYF

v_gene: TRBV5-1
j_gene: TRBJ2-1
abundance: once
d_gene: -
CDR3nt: TGCGCCAGCAGCGGACTCACAGGCCTCTCCTACAATGAGCAGTTCTTC
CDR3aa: CASSGLTGLSYNEQFF

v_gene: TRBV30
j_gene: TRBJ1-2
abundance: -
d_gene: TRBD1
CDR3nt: TGTGCCTGGAGTGTAACTCGGACAGGGGGTATCTATGGCTACACCTTC
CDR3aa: CAWSVTRTGGIYGYTF

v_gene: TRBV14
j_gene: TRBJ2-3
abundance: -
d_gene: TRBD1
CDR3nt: TGTGCCAGCACCCCCGGCCAGGGACAGAACACAGATACGCAGTATTTT
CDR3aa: CASTPGQGQNTDTQYF

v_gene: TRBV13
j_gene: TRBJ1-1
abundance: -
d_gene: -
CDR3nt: TGTGCCAGCAGCTTAGGCTTAATGAACACTGAAGCTTTCTTT
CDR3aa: CASSLGLMNTEAFF

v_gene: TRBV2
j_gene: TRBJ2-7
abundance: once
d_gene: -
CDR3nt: TGTGCTGTCGGCGAGCAGTACTTC
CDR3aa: CAVGEQYF

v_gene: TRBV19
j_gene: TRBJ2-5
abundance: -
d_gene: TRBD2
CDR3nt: TGTGCCAGTAGTACGCTAGCGGGGGAGACCCAGTACTTC
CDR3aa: CASSTLAGETQYF

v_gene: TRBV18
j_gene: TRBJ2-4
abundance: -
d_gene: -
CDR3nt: TGTGCCAGCTCACCTTCCGCAGGGGAGAGGGCCAAAAACATTCAGTACTTC
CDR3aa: CASSPSAGERAKNIQYF

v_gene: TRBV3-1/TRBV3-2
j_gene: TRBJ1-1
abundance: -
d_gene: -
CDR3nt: TGTGCCAGCAGCCAGGGTATGAACACTGAAGCTTTCTTT
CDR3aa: CASSQGMNTEAFF

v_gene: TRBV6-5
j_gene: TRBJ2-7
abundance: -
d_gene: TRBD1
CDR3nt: TGTGCCAGCAGCTACCAAACAGGGGGCGTACCCGAGCAGTACTTC
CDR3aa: CASSYQTGGVPEQYF

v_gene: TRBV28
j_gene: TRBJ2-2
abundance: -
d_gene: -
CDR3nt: TGTGCCAGCAGCCCCTATAGCGGGAACACCGGGGAGCTGTTTTTT
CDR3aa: CASSPYSGNTGELFF

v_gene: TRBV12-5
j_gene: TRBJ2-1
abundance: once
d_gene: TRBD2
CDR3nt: TGTGCTAGTGGTTTGGCCCAGGATAGCGGGGGGGCCCATGAGCAGTTCTTC
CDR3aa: CASGLAQDSGGAHEQFF

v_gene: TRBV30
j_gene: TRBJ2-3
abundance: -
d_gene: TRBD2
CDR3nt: TGTGCCTGGAGTCCGTCGACTAGCGGGGGGCAACATACGCAGTATTTT
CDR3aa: CAWSPSTSGGQHTQYF

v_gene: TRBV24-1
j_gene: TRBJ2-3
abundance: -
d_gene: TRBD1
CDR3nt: TGTGCCACCAGTGACCCAGACAGGGGGCTGGGGGATACGCAGTATTTT
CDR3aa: CATSDPDRGLGDTQYF

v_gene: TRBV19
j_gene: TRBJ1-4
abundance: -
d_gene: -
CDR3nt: TGTGCCAGTAGCATCCGGCGAAGTCAGGGGACTGAAAAACTGTTTTTT
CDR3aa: CASSIRRSQGTEKLFF

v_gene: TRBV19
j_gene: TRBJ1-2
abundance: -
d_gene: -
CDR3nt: TGTGCCAGTAGTATAGCCGGCGACGGGAACTATGGCTACACCTTC
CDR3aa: CASSIAGDGNYGYTF

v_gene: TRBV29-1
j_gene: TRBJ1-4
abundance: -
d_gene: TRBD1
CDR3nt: TGCAGCGTTTCCACAGGGGGCGGAAGGCGGGAAAAACTGTTTTTT
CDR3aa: CSVSTGGGRREKLFF

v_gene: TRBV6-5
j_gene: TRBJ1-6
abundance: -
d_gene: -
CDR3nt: TGTGCCAGCAGCATCTCGGAGAATAATTCACCCCTCCACTTT
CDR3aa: CASSISENNSPLHF

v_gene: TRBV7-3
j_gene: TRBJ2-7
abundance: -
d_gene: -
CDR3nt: TGTGCCAGCAGCACCCCGGGTGGCGAGCAGTACTTC
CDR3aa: CASSTPGGEQYF

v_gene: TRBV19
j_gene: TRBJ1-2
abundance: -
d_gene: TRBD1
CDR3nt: TGTGCCAGTAGTATAGCCGGGACAGGGAATGGCTACACCTTC
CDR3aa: CASSIAGTGNGYTF

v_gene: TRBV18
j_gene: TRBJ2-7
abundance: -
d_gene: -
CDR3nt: TGTGCCAGCTCACCAACCACCTACGAGCAGTACTTC
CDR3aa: CASSPTTYEQYF

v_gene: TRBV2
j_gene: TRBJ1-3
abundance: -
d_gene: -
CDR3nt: TGTGCCAGCGCCCCCCCCCTGATCTCTGGAAACACCATATATTTT
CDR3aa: CASAPPLISGNTIYF

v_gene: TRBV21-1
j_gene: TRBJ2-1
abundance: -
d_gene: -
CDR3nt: TGTGCCAGCAGCCCCCTCCCGGGACAGGGGGCGACAACCAATGAGCAGTTCTTC
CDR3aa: CASSPLPGQGATTNEQFF

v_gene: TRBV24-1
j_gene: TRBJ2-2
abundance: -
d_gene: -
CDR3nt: TGTGCCACCAGTGAGGACGCGAACACCGGGGAGCTGTTTTTT
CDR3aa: CATSEDANTGELFF

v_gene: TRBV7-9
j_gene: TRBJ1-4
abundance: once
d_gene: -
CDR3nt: TGTGCCAGCAGCTTAGGGGGACTTAATGAAAAACTGTTTTTT
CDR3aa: CASSLGGLNEKLFF

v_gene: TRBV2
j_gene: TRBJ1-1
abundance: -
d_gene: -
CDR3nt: TGTGCCAGCCCAGGGTCAGGCACTGAAGCTTTCTTT
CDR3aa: CASPGSGTEAFF

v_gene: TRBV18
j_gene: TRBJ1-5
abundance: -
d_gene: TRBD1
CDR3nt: TGTGCCAGCTCAGAAGACAGGGGATGGAGCAATCAGCCCCAGCATTTT
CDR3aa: CASSEDRGWSNQPQHF

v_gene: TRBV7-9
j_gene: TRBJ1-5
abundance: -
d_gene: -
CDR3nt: TGTGCCAGCAGCTTAAACAGCAATCAGCCCCAGCATTTT
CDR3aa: CASSLNSNQPQHF

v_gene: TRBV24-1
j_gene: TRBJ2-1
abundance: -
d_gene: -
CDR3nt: TGTGCCACCAGTGACCCGGCCAGGTCCAATGAGCAGTTCTTC
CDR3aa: CATSDPARSNEQFF

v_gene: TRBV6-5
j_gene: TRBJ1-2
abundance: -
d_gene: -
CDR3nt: TGTGCCAGCAGTTACAGAGTGGAGGGGGTACATCATGGCTACACCTTC
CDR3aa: CASSYRVEGVHHGYTF

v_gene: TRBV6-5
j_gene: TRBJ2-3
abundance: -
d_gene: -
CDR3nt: TGTGCCAGCATGTCCCCCACAGATACGCAGTATTTT
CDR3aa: CASMSPTDTQYF

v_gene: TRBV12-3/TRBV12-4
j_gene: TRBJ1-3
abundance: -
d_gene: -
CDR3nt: TGTGCCAGCAGGCGGGCTCAAAACACCATATATTTT
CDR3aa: CASRRAQNTIYF

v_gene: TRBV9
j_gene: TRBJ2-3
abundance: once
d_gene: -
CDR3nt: TGTGCCAGCAGCCTACGAGGAGGGGGGGGCACAGATACGCAGTATTTT
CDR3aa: CASSLRGGGGTDTQYF

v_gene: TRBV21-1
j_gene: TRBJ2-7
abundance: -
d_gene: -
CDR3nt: TGTGCCAGCAGCAAAGGTGGGTCTAAAAGGGAGTACGAGCAGTACTTC
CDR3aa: CASSKGGSKREYEQYF

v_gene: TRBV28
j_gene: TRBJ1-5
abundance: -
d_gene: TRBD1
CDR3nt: TGTGCCAGCAGCTTGGCAGGACAGGGGGTGGGCAATCAGCCCCAGCATTTT
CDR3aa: CASSLAGQGVGNQPQHF

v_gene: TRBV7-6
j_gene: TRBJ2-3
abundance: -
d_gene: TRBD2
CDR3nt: TGTGCCAGCAGCTTATATAGCGGGGGGTTAGATACGCAGTATTTT
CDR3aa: CASSLYSGGLDTQYF